Listed here are 12 T cell receptor beta chains from one sample, sequenced in a study of T-cell memory formation after mild COVID-19. Each CDR3 protein is one row after TCRdb ran MiXCR on the 5' RACE reads. The sample holds some 440,000 distinct CDR3 sequences, approximately 23% seen once. Sequences were obtained from PBMCs or a T cell subset sorted from them (not recorded which). These receptors came from an adult woman who had mild COVID-19 (a few samples of this study predate the infection). Cell type and time point are not known.

This clonotype was counted between two and nine times. The chain links TRBV24-1 to TRBJ2-1; D remains unclear. The CDR3 length is 13 residues. The germline V gene has CDR1 KGHDR and CDR2 SFDVKD. Trimming took off 4 bases at V and 2 bases at J, with 5 bases between the two ends. The chain's CDR3 is CATSDMAYNEQFF. For the CDR3, the DNA is TGTGCCACCAGTGACATGGCCTACAATGAGCAGTTCTTC.

The J gene is TRBJ2-2, the V gene TRBV12-3 or TRBV12-4, with TRBD1 matching 7 bases. CDR3 size: 13 residues. J gave up 4 bases and V 5 bases, and 1 base lay outside the gene matches. CDR3 residues: CASSKGATGELFF. The CDR3 region has the DNA TGTGCCAGCAGTAAGGGGGCCACCGGGGAGCTGTTTTTT.

The chain has TRBV15 and TRBJ1-5; D is ambiguous. CDR1 is LNHNV, CDR2 YYDKDF, per germline (reference sequence). V gave up 4 bases and J gave up 0 bases, with 7 bases separating them. The CDR3 covers 14 residues. In DNA form, the CDR3 reads TGTGCCACCAGCAATGTGGATAGCAATCAGCCCCAGCATTTT. Translating it yields CATSNVDSNQPQHF.

This rearrangement joins TRBV15 to TRBJ2-7, with D maybe TRBD1 (5 bases). The CDR3 totals 12 residues. Trimming left V 11 bases short and J 0 bases short, with 11 bases between. The germline V gene has CDR1 LNHNV and CDR2 YYDKDF (reference sequence). The CDR3: CAVGDSSYEQYF. In DNA, the CDR3 is TGTGCCGTCGGCGACAGCTCCTACGAGCAGTACTTC.

This clonotype was found a few times. The chain joins TRBV12-3 or TRBV12-4 to TRBJ2-1, with 9 bases aligning to TRBD2. CDR3 length: 16 residues. J was trimmed by 8 bases and V by 1 base; bases with no gene match: 9. The DNA for the CDR3 is TGTGCCAGCAGTTTAGTTCGCGGGGGGGCCACCTATGAGCAGTTCTTC. Its protein is CASSLVRGGATYEQFF.

This rearrangement joins TRBV4-1 to TRBJ2-5; D perhaps matches TRBD2 (6 bases). CDR3 length: 14 amino acids. Deletions cut 6 bases from V and 2 bases from J, with 13 bases between. CDR1 is MGHRA and CDR2 is YSYEKL in the germline V gene. CDR3 amino acids: CASSRLALQETQYF. CDR3 coding DNA: TGCGCCAGCAGTAGGCTAGCGTTACAAGAGACCCAGTACTTC.

The genes are TRBV9 and TRBJ1-2, with unresolved D. This CDR3 has 15 residues. V was trimmed by 0 bases and J by 6 bases, leaving 15 bases between them. Germline loops: CDR1 SGDLS, CDR2 YYNGEE. The CDR3 region has the DNA TGTGCCAGCAGCGTAGATCGGGAAAGGGTGAATGGCTACACCTTC. Its translation: CASSVDRERVNGYTF.

The chain joins TRBV25-1 to TRBJ1-2; D unclear. This CDR3 is built from 14 residues. V was clipped by 3 bases and J by 7 bases, with 15 bases between them. Germline CDR1 MGHDK, CDR2 SYGVNS. The CDR3 sequence is CASSDDVTSLGYTF. The CDR3, as DNA: TGTGCCAGCAGTGACGACGTTACAAGCCTTGGCTACACCTTC.

This chain links TRBV19 with TRBJ1-5; 8 bases are a match to TRBD1. Germline trimming cut 5 bases from V and 6 bases from J; bases unmatched to any gene: 12. CDR1 LNHDA and CDR2 SQIVND come from the germline V gene (reference sequence). The CDR3 spans 16 residues. The CDR3 is CASSAHNTGGGQPQHF. Here the CDR3 DNA reads TGTGCCAGTAGTGCACACAACACAGGGGGGGGTCAGCCCCAGCATTTT.

The chain combines TRBV9 with TRBJ1-3; D not certain. Germline V lookup: CDR1 SGDLS, CDR2 YYNGEE. V lost 0 bases and J 0 bases, leaving 10 bases between the germline ends. This CDR3 spans 16 amino acids. CDR3 protein: CASSVAYGISGNTIYF. The CDR3 bases are TGTGCCAGCAGCGTAGCATATGGGATCTCTGGAAACACCATATATTTT.

The chain carries TRBV20-1 and TRBJ2-3; 9 positions agree with TRBD2. This CDR3 region has 14 residues. Trimming removed 4 bases from V and 5 bases from J; junction bases left unmatched: 7. The V gene's germline CDR1 is DFQATT and CDR2 SNEGSKA (reference sequence). In DNA form, the CDR3 reads TGCAGTGCTATAGGCGGGAGGGTTCAAGATACGCAGTATTTT. This gives the protein CSAIGGRVQDTQYF.

The chain links TRBV7-9 to TRBJ2-7, with D perhaps TRBD2 (6 bases). The CDR3 spans 14 residues. CDR1 and CDR2 (germline): SEHNR, FQNEAQ (reference sequence). V shed 1 base and J shed 5 bases, with 12 bases lying between them. CDR3 in amino acids: CASSLVSGEDEQYF. The CDR3 nucleotides read TGTGCCAGCAGCTTAGTCTCGGGGGAGGACGAGCAGTACTTC.